This TCR beta chain was identified in a study of control samples from healthy donors and cancer patients. TCRdb keeps only in-frame clones here, not all; method: immunoSEQ multiplex PCR. The sample carries roughly 180,000 clones, approximately 92% recorded once. CDR1 and CDR2 from the germline V gene are SGHRS and YFSETQ. Trimming stripped 4 bases from V and 8 bases from J, with 9 bases between. This CDR3 has 12 residues. The material sequenced was blood. The chain couples TRBV5-1 to TRBJ2-2; D remains unclear. The clonotype comes from a woman in her thirties or forties in good health. CDR3 nucleotides: TGCGCCAGCAGCCCCCCTGGGGGGGAGCTGTTTTTT. It yields the protein CASSPPGGELFF.